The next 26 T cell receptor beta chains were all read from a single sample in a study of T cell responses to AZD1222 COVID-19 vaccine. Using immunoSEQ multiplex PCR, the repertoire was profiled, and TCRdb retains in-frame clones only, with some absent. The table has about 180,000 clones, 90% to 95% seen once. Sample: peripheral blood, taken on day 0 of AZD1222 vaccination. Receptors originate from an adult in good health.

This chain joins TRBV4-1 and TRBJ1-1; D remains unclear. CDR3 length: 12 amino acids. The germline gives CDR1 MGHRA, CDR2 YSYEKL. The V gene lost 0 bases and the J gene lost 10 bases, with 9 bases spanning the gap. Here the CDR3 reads CASSQEGGIAFF. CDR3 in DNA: TGCGCCAGCAGCCAAGAAGGAGGGATAGCTTTCTTT.

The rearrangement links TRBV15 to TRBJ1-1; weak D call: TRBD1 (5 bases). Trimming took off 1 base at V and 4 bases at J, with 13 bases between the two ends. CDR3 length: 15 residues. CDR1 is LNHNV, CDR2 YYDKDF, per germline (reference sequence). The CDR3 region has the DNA TGTGCCACCAGCAGAGGGGAGGGGACGGGCACTGAAGCTTTCTTT. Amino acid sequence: CATSRGEGTGTEAFF.

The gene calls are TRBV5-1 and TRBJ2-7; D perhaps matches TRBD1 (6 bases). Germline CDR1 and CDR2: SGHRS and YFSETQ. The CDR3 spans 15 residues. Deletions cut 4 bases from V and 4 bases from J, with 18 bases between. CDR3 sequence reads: CASSPRQDSVYEQYF. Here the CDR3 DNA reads TGCGCCAGCAGCCCGAGACAGGACTCCGTGTACGAGCAGTACTTC.

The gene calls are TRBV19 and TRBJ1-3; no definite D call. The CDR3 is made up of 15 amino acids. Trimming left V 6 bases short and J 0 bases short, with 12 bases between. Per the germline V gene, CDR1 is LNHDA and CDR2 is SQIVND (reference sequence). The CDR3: CASSPLARSGNTIYF. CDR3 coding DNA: TGTGCCAGTAGCCCGCTGGCGCGCTCTGGAAACACCATATATTTT.

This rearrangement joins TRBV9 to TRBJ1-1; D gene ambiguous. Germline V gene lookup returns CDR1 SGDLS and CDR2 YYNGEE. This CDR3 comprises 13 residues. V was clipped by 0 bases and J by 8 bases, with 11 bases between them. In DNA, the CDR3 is TGTGCCAGCAGCGTAGGGCGGGGTGGGGAAGCTTTCTTT. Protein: CASSVGRGGEAFF.

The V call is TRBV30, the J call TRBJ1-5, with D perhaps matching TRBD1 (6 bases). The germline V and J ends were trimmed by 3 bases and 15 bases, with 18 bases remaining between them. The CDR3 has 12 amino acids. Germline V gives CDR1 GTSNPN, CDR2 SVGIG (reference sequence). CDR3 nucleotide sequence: TGTGCCTGGAGCCTCCAGGGGAAGGATCGGCATTTT. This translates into CAWSLQGKDRHF.

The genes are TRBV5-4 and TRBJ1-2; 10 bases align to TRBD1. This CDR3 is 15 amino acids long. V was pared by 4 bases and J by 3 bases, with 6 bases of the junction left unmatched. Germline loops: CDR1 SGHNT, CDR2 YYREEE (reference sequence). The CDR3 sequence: CASSMVGQGYYGYTF. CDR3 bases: TGTGCCAGCAGCATGGTGGGACAGGGGTACTATGGCTACACCTTC.

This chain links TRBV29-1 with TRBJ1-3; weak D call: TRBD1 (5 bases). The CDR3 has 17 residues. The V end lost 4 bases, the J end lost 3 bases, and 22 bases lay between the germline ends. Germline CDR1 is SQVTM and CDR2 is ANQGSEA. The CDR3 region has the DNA TGCAGCGTTGTACAGCTAATAGGGACGGCTATTGGAAACACCATATATTTT. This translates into CSVVQLIGTAIGNTIYF.

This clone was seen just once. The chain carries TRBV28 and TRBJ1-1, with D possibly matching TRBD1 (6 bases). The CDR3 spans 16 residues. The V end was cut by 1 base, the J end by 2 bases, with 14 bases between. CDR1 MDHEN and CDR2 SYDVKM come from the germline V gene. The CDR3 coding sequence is TGTGCCAGCAGTTTATTCGGCGGGGGGGGCAACACTGAAGCTTTCTTT. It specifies CASSLFGGGGNTEAFF.

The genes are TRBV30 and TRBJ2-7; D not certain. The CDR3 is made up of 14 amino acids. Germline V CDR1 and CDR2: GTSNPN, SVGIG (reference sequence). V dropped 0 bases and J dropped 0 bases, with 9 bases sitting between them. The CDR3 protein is CAWSVGRSSYEQYF. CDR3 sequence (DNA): TGTGCCTGGAGTGTAGGGCGGAGCTCCTACGAGCAGTACTTC.

For the CDR3, the DNA is TGCGCCAGCAGCCCCGGCCCTTTCCAACCCCAGCATTTT. It specifies CASSPGPFQPQHF. V usage is TRBV4-1 and J usage is TRBJ1-5; D unresolved. The CDR3 loop spans 13 amino acids. Germline V CDR1 and CDR2: MGHRA, YSYEKL. V lost 4 bases, J lost 10 bases, and 14 bases lay in between.

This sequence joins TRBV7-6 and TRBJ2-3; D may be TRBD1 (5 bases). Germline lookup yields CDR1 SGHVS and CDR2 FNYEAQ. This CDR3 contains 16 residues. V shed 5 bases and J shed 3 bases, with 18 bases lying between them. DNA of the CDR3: TGTGCCAGCAGCCTCCGACAGCAACCTGGAACAGATACGCAGTATTTT. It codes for CASSLRQQPGTDTQYF.

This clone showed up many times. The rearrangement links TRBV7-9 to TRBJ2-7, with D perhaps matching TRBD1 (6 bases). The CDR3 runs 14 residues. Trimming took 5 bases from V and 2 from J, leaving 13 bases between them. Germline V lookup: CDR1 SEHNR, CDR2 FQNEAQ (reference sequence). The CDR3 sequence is CASSHGQLPYEQYF. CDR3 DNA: TGTGCCAGCAGCCACGGACAGTTACCCTACGAGCAGTACTTC.

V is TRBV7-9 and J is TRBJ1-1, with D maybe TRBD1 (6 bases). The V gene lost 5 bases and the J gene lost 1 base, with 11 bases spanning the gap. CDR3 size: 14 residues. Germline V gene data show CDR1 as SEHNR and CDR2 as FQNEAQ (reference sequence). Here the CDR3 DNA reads TGTGCCAGCAGCAGGGGACACCAGAACACTGAAGCTTTCTTT. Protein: CASSRGHQNTEAFF.

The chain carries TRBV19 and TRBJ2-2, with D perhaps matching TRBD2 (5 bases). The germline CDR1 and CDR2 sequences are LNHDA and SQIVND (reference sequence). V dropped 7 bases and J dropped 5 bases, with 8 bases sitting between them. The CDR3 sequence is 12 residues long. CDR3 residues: CASKSGTGELFF. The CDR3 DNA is TGTGCCAGTAAAAGCGGAACCGGGGAGCTGTTTTTT.

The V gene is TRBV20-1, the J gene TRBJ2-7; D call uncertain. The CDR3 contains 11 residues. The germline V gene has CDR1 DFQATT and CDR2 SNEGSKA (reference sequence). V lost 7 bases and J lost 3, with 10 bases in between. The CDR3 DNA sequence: TGCAGTGGGGATTCAATCTACGAGCAGTACTTC. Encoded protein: CSGDSIYEQYF.

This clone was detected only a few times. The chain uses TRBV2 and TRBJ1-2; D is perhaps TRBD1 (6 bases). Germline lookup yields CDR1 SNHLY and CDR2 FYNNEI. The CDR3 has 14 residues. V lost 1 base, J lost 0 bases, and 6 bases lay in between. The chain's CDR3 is CASSEDRANYGYTF. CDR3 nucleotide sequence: TGTGCCAGCAGTGAAGACAGGGCTAACTATGGCTACACCTTC. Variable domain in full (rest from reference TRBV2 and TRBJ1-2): EPEVTQTPSHQVTQMGQEVILRCVPISNHLYFYWYRQILGQKVEFLVSFYNNEISEKSEIFDDQFSVERPDGSNFTLKIRSTKLEDSAMYFCASSEDRANYGYTFGSGTRLTVV.

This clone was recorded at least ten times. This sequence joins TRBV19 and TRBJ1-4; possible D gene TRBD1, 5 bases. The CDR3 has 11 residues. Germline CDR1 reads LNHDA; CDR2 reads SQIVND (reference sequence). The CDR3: CSGTGNEKLFF. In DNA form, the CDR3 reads TGTTCTGGGACGGGTAATGAAAAACTGTTTTTT. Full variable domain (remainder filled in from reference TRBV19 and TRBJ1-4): DGGITQSPKYLFRKEGQNVTLSCEQNLNHDAMYWYRQDPGQGLRLIYYSQIVNDFQKGDIAEGYSVSREKKESFPLTVTSAQKNPTAFYLCSGTGNEKLFFGSGTQLSVL.

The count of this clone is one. The CDR3 region is CASSEQSLTNYGYTF. CDR3 nucleotide sequence: TGTGCCAGCAGTGAACAATCGTTGACTAACTATGGCTACACCTTC. V gene TRBV6-1 combines with J gene TRBJ1-2; D gene ambiguous. CDR1 MNHNS and CDR2 SASEGT come from the germline V gene. V shed 2 bases and J shed 0 bases, with 10 bases lying between them. This CDR3 comprises 15 residues.

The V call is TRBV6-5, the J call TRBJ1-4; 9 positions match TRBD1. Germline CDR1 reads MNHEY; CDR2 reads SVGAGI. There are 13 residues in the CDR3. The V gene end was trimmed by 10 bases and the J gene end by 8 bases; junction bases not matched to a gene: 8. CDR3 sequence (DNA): TGTGCCATACCCGGGACAGGGAGCGAAAAACTGTTTTTT. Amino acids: CAIPGTGSEKLFF.

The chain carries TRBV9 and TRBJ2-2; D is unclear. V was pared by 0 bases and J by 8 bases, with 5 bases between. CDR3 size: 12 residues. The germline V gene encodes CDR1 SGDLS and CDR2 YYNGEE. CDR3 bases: TGTGCCAGCAGCGTAGTTTCGGGGGAGCTGTTTTTT. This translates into CASSVVSGELFF. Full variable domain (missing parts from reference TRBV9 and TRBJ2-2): DSGVTQTPKHLITATGQRVTLRCSPRSGDLSVYWYQQSLDQGLQFLIQYYNGEERAKGNILERFSAQQFPDLHSELNLSSLELGDSALYFCASSVVSGELFFGEGSRLTVL.

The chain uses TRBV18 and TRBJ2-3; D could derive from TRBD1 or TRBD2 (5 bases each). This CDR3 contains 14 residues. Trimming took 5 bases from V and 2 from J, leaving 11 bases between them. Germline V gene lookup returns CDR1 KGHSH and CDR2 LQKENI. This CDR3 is CASSSGTVTDTQYF. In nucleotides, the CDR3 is TGTGCCAGCTCATCCGGGACGGTCACAGATACGCAGTATTTT.

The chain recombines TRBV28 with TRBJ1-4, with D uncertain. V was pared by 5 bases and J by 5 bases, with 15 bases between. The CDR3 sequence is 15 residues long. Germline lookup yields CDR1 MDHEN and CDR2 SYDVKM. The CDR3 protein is CASSPSPAMNEKLFF. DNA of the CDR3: TGTGCCAGCAGTCCCAGTCCCGCGATGAATGAAAAACTGTTTTTT.

For the CDR3, the DNA is TGTGCCTGGAGTAGGACAGGCACAGATACGCAGTATTTT. Its protein is CAWSRTGTDTQYF. The chain couples TRBV30 to TRBJ2-3, with D perhaps matching TRBD1 (6 bases). CDR1 GTSNPN and CDR2 SVGIG come from the germline V gene (reference sequence). The CDR3 is 13 residues long. The V gene lost 2 bases and the J gene lost 1 base, with 7 bases spanning the gap.

In DNA, the CDR3 is TGTGCCAGCAGCCAAGAGGTGACAGGGGGCTTCGGCTACACCTTC. Residues: CASSQEVTGGFGYTF. V is TRBV4-2 and J is TRBJ1-2, with 10 nucleotides matching TRBD1. CDR1 and CDR2 (germline): LGHNA, YNFKEQ. The CDR3 is made up of 15 amino acids. V trimming: 0 bases; J trimming: 8 bases; junction bases outside the gene matches: 6.

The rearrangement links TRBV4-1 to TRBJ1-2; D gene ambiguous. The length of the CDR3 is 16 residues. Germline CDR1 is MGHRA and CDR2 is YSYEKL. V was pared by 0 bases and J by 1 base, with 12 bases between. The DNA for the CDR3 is TGCGCCAGCAGCCAAGAAGGTACTCTCCTTAACTATGGCTACACCTTC. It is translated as CASSQEGTLLNYGYTF.